This T cell receptor (beta chain) stems from a study of T cell responses to AZD1222 COVID-19 vaccine. From germline, CDR1 is SGHTA and CDR2 FQGNSA. The CDR3 extends over 19 amino acids. After removal of 4 bases from V and 5 bases from J, the junction contained 13 bases not matched to a gene. Sequencing used immunoSEQ multiplex PCR; TCRdb keeps in-frame clones, though not all of them. The sample records around 99,000 clones, approximately 90% being singletons. The receptor's source is an adult in good health. The chain joins TRBV7-2 to TRBJ2-1, with TRBD2 identical over 14 bases. The starting material was peripheral blood, obtained on day 0 of AZD1222 vaccination. The CDR3 DNA reads as TGTGCCAGCAGCTCGCGGCGGGGACTAGCGGGGGCGGTGAACAATGAGCAGTTCTTC. Its protein is CASSSRRGLAGAVNNEQFF.